Below are 9 T cell receptor beta chains sequenced from a single sample in a study of T cell repertoires in cytomegalovirus infection. TCRdb ran MiXCR on the reads and lists one entry per CDR3 protein. The data contain approximately 74,000 distinct CDR3 sequences, approximately 40% of them singletons. These TCRs' antigens remain unknown. The source material was CD8+ T cells from cultured PBMCs, sampled from culture after CMV antigen stimulation. Every receptor here comes from a human donor in good health (CMV status not recorded). Some clones in this sample may be carry-over from other donors' samples.

The rearrangement joins TRBV12-3 or TRBV12-4 to TRBJ2-7, with no clear D. The ends were cut back, 8 bases at V and 5 bases at J, with 22 bases in the middle. This CDR3 has 15 residues. This chain's CDR3 is CASPCRAPCSHEQYF. CDR3 DNA: TGTGCCAGCCCGTGTCGGGCCCCCTGCAGTCACGAGCAGTACTTC.

This clonotype was seen more than once but under ten times. V and J are TRBV10-3 and TRBJ1-5, with TRBD1 matching 8 bases. V shed 3 bases and J 5 bases; nucleotides not matched to a gene: 6. Germline V gene sequence: CDR1 ENHRY, CDR2 SYGVKD. The CDR3 runs 15 residues. Here the CDR3 DNA reads TGTGCCATCAGTGATACGGACAGGGCTCATCAGCCCCAGCATTTT. Amino acids: CAISDTDRAHQPQHF.

Regarding this clonotype: A much larger clonotype is one base distant, so this may be a read error. This rearrangement joins TRBV28 to TRBJ2-5; possibly TRBD1 for D (5 bases). Germline assignment: CDR1 MDHEN and CDR2 SYDVKM. Trimming took off 7 bases at V and 1 base at J, with 13 bases between the two ends. This CDR3 has 14 amino acids. The CDR3 sequence is CASNQTGRQETQYF. The CDR3 DNA is TGTGCCAGCAACCAAACAGGTCGCCAAGAGACCCAGTACTTC.

This clonotype was observed a few times. The chain carries TRBV7-2 and TRBJ1-4, with TRBD1 matching over 7 bases. Germline V gene data show CDR1 as SGHTA and CDR2 as FQGNSA. The CDR3 loop spans 15 amino acids. The junction had 11 bases not matched to a gene; V was cut back by 5 bases and J by 8 bases. The CDR3: CASSLNRGVGEKLFF. The CDR3 coding sequence is TGTGCCAGCAGCCTTAACAGGGGAGTGGGAGAAAAACTGTTTTTT.

The chain links TRBV12-3 or TRBV12-4 to TRBJ2-3; D not resolved. The CDR3 loop spans 14 amino acids. The V gene lost 2 bases and the J gene lost 0 bases, with 6 bases spanning the gap. The CDR3 coding sequence is TGTGCCAGCAGTTTACCCTCCAGCACAGATACGCAGTATTTT. It is translated as CASSLPSSTDTQYF.

This sequence joins TRBV2 and TRBJ2-7; TRBD1 agrees at 8 bases. The V gene end was trimmed by 7 bases and the J gene end by 0 bases; junction bases not matched to a gene: 23. Germline CDR1 SNHLY, CDR2 FYNNEI. The CDR3 runs 20 residues. The CDR3 nucleotides are TGTGCCAGCATTCACACCCCGGGACAGGATACCATCCCATCCTCCTACGAGCAGTACTTC. This gives the protein CASIHTPGQDTIPSSYEQYF.

The chain employs TRBV27 and TRBJ1-2; tentative D call: TRBD1 (6 bases). V dropped 3 bases and J dropped 6 bases, with 14 bases sitting between them. Germline CDR1 reads MNHEY; CDR2 reads SMNVEV (reference sequence). CDR3 length: 14 residues. The CDR3 region has the DNA TGTGCCAGCAGTTTCTGGTCAGGGGATCATGGCTACACCTTC. Protein: CASSFWSGDHGYTF.

The chain employs TRBV7-2 and TRBJ2-4, with TRBD1 matching over 9 bases. The germline CDR1 and CDR2 sequences are SGHTA and FQGNSA. This CDR3 contains 15 residues. The V gene end was trimmed by 5 bases and the J gene end by 5 bases; junction bases not matched to a gene: 7. The CDR3 loop reads CASSPRTGEENIQYF. The DNA for the CDR3 is TGTGCCAGCAGCCCAAGGACAGGGGAGGAAAACATTCAGTACTTC.

This sequence joins TRBV7-2 and TRBJ2-1; D gene uncertain. The CDR3 runs to 12 residues. Germline lookup yields CDR1 SGHTA and CDR2 FQGNSA. V was shortened by 3 bases and J by 4 bases, with 4 bases between the two germline ends. The CDR3 spells CASSFEYNEQFF. The CDR3 DNA reads as TGTGCCAGCAGCTTTGAGTACAATGAGCAGTTCTTC.